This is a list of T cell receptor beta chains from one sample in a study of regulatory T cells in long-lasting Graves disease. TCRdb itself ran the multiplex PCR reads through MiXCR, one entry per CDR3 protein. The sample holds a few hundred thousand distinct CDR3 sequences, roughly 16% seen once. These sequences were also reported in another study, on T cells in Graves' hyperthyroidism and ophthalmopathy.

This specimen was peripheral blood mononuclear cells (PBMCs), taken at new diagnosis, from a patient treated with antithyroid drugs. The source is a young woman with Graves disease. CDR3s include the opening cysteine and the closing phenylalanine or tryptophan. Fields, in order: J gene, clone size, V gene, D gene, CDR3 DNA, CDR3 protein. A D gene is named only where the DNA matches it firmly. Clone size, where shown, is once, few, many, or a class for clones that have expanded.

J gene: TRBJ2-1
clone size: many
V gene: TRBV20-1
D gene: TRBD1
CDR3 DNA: TGCAGTGCTAGACCGGGACAGGGGATAAGTGAGCAGTTCTTC
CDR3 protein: CSARPGQGISEQFF

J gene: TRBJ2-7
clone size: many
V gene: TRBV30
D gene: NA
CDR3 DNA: TGTGCCTGGAAAGGGGCAGGCTCCTACGAGCAGTACTTC
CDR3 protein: CAWKGAGSYEQYF

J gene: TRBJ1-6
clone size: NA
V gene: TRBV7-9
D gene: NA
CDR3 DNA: TGTGCCAGCAGCTTTTCGCGGCTAACCAATTCACCCCTCCACTTT
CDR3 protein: CASSFSRLTNSPLHF

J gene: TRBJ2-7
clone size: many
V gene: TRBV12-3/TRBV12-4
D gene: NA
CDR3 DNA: TGTGCCAGCAGTTTAAGGTGGCAGACCTACGAGCAGTACTTC
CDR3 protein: CASSLRWQTYEQYF

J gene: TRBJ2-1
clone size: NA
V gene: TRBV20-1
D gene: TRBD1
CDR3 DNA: TGCAGTGCTAGTCCCCGGGACAGGGGCAATGAGCAGTTCTTC
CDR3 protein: CSASPRDRGNEQFF

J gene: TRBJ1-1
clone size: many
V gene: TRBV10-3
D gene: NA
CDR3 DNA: TGTGCCATCAGTTACGGGACCTTTGAAGCTTTCTTT
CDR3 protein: CAISYGTFEAFF

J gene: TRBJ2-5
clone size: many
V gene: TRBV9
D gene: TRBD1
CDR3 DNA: TGTGCCAGCAGCGGGGGACAGGGGCGAGAGACCCAGTACTTC
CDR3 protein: CASSGGQGRETQYF

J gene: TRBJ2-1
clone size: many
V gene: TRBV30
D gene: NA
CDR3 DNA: TGTGCGCGGACAGCATACAATGAGCAGTTCTTC
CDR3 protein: CARTAYNEQFF

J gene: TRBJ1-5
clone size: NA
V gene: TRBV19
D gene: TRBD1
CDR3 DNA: TGTGCCAGTAGTATACGGACAGGGAGCGGGCAGCCCCAGCATTTT
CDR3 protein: CASSIRTGSGQPQHF

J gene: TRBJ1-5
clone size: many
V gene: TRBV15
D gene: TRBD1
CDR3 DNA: TGTGCCACCAGCAGAGATTCAGGGGGCACGAAGCCCCAGCATTTT
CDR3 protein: CATSRDSGGTKPQHF

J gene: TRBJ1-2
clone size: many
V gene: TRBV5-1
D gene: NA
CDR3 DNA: TGCGCCAGCAGCTCACGCGGGGCACCCAACTATGGCTACACCTTC
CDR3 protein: CASSSRGAPNYGYTF

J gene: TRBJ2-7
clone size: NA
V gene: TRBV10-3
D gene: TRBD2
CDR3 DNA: TGTGCCATCACCAGCGGGGGGGCTATCTACGAGCAGTACTTC
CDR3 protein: CAITSGGAIYEQYF

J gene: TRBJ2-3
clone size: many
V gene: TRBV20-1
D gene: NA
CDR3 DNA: TGCAGTGCTAGAGGACCTCAGCTAACGAGCACAGATACGCAGTATTTT
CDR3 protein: CSARGPQLTSTDTQYF

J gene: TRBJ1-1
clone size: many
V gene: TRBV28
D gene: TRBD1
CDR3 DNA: TGTGCCAGCCGGACAGGGGGAGGGTACACTGAAGCTTTCTTT
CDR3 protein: CASRTGGGYTEAFF

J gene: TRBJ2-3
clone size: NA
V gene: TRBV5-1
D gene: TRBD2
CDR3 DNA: TGCGCCAGCAGCGACGCCGGGACTAGCGGGCCAGATACGCAGTATTTT
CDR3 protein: CASSDAGTSGPDTQYF

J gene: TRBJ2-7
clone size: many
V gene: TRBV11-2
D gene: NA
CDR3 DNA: TGTGCCAGCAGCTTCCCCGGACGGGAAAGCTCCTACGAGCAGTACTTC
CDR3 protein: CASSFPGRESSYEQYF

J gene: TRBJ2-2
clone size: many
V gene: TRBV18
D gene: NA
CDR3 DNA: TGTGCCAGCTCACCACGAGACACCGCGGGCACCGGGGAGCTGTTTTTT
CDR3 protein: CASSPRDTAGTGELFF

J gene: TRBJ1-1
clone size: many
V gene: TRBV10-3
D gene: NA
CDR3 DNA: TGTGCCGCCCGTGGGAGCGACAGGCCGAACACTGAAGCTTTCTTT
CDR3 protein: CAARGSDRPNTEAFF

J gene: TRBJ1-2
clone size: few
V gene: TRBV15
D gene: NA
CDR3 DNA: TGTGCCACCAGCAGGGGAGACTATGGCTACACCTTC
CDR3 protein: CATSRGDYGYTF

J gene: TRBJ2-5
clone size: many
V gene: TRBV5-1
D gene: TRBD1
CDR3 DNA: TGCGCCAGCAGCGGACAGGGGGCGCAGGAGACCCAGTACTTC
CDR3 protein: CASSGQGAQETQYF

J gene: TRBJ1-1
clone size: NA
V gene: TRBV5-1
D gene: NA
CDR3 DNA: TGCGCCAGCAGCAAGGAAGGGAACACTGAAGGTTTCTTT
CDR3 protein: CASSKEGNTEGFF

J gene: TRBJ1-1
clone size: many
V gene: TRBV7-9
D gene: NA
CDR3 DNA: TGTGCCAGCAGCTTAGCGACCGGGGTCCTGAACACTGAAGCTTTCTTT
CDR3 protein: CASSLATGVLNTEAFF

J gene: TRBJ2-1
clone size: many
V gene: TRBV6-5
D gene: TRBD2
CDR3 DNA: TGTGCCAGCAGTTCGGGACTACCTCCCTACAATGAGCAGTTCTTC
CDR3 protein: CASSSGLPPYNEQFF

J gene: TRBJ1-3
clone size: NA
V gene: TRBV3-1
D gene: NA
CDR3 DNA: TGTGCCAGCAGCCACGACCGACCCGTCACCATATATTTT
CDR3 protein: CASSHDRPVTIYF

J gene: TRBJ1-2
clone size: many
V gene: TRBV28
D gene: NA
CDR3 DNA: TGTGCCAGCAGCTTCCCTTATCTTGGTGGCTACACCTTC
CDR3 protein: CASSFPYLGGYTF

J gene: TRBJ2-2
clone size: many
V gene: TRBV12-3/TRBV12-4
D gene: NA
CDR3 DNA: TGTGCCAGCAGCCCCGGAGGGGGTAGGACCGGGGAGCTGTTTTTT
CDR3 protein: CASSPGGGRTGELFF

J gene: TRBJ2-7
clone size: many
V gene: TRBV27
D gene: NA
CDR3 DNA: TGTGCCAGCAGGGAGCAGGTTGGCGAGCAGTACTTC
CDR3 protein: CASREQVGEQYF